A selection of T cell receptor beta chains follows, all from one sample in a study of Graves' ophthalmopathy and Graves' hyperthyroidism. TCRdb reprocessed the multiplex PCR reads via MiXCR and lists one record per CDR3 protein. The table records fewer than 400,000 distinct CDR3 sequences, 18% of them present only once. Sequenced: peripheral blood. The receptors stem from a young woman with Graves' ophthalmopathy. The CDR3 runs from the conserved cysteine through the conserved F or W. Each record gives: clone size, V gene, J gene, D gene, CDR3 protein, CDR3 DNA. A D gene is named only where the DNA matches it firmly. Size tells how often a clone was seen (once, few, many) or the class of an expanded clone, and some rows leave it out.

clone size: -; V gene: TRBV12-3/TRBV12-4; J gene: TRBJ2-5; D gene: -; CDR3 protein: CASSLYLKETQYF; CDR3 DNA: TGTGCCAGCAGTTTATATTTGAAAGAGACCCAGTACTTC
clone size: many; V gene: TRBV27; J gene: TRBJ2-7; D gene: -; CDR3 protein: CASSPRRGALNEQYF; CDR3 DNA: TGTGCCAGCAGCCCTCGACGGGGGGCCCTCAACGAGCAGTACTTC
clone size: many; V gene: TRBV28; J gene: TRBJ2-7; D gene: TRBD2; CDR3 protein: CASSLYSSGAYEQYF; CDR3 DNA: TGTGCCAGCAGTTTATACTCTAGCGGCGCCTACGAGCAGTACTTC
clone size: many; V gene: TRBV6-4; J gene: TRBJ2-6; D gene: TRBD2; CDR3 protein: CASRGDRTSGRSGANVLTF; CDR3 DNA: TGTGCCAGCAGGGGGGACCGGACTAGCGGACGCTCTGGGGCCAACGTCCTGACTTTC
clone size: many; V gene: TRBV18; J gene: TRBJ1-6; D gene: -; CDR3 protein: CASSPISSESSPLHF; CDR3 DNA: TGTGCCAGCTCACCAATCTCCAGTGAGAGCTCACCCCTCCACTTT
clone size: many; V gene: TRBV19; J gene: TRBJ2-5; D gene: -; CDR3 protein: CASSGPGETQYF; CDR3 DNA: TGTGCCAGTAGCGGGCCCGGGGAGACCCAGTACTTC
clone size: many; V gene: TRBV7-2; J gene: TRBJ2-2; D gene: TRBD1; CDR3 protein: CASSLAGTVNTGELFF; CDR3 DNA: TGTGCCAGCAGCTTAGCCGGGACAGTGAACACCGGGGAGCTGTTTTTT
clone size: many; V gene: TRBV12-3/TRBV12-4; J gene: TRBJ1-6; D gene: -; CDR3 protein: CASREGAHNSPLHF; CDR3 DNA: TGTGCCAGCAGGGAGGGTGCACACAATTCACCCCTCCACTTT
clone size: many; V gene: TRBV18; J gene: TRBJ1-6; D gene: TRBD1; CDR3 protein: CASSQATGANSPLHF; CDR3 DNA: TGTGCCAGCTCACAAGCGACAGGGGCAAATTCACCCCTCCACTTT
clone size: many; V gene: TRBV4-2; J gene: TRBJ2-4; D gene: -; CDR3 protein: CASSLLGGDIQYF; CDR3 DNA: TGTGCCAGCAGCCTCCTCGGCGGGGACATTCAGTACTTC
clone size: -; V gene: TRBV7-6; J gene: TRBJ1-2; D gene: -; CDR3 protein: CASSKSQHLGYTF; CDR3 DNA: TGTGCCAGCAGCAAAAGCCAACACCTAGGCTACACCTTC
clone size: -; V gene: TRBV7-2; J gene: TRBJ1-6; D gene: -; CDR3 protein: CASSLSGADPPLHF; CDR3 DNA: TGTGCCAGCAGCTTAAGTGGGGCAGATCCACCCCTCCACTTT
clone size: many; V gene: TRBV4-3; J gene: TRBJ1-1; D gene: -; CDR3 protein: CASSPFATIVDEAFF; CDR3 DNA: TGCGCCAGCAGCCCCTTCGCAACCATCGTTGATGAAGCTTTCTTT
clone size: many; V gene: TRBV30; J gene: TRBJ2-4; D gene: -; CDR3 protein: CAWTRENIQYF; CDR3 DNA: TGTGCCTGGACCAGGGAAAACATTCAGTACTTC
clone size: many; V gene: TRBV19; J gene: TRBJ2-2; D gene: -; CDR3 protein: CASRPLRGVGELFF; CDR3 DNA: TGTGCCAGTAGGCCCCTGAGGGGTGTCGGGGAGCTGTTTTTT
clone size: many; V gene: TRBV6-5; J gene: TRBJ1-1; D gene: TRBD1; CDR3 protein: CASKRVGTGHTEAFF; CDR3 DNA: TGTGCCAGCAAGAGAGTAGGGACAGGGCACACTGAAGCTTTCTTT
clone size: many; V gene: TRBV5-4; J gene: TRBJ2-4; D gene: -; CDR3 protein: CASSGGSGLTKNIQYF; CDR3 DNA: TGTGCCAGCAGCGGGGGATCAGGGCTCACCAAAAACATTCAGTACTTC
clone size: many; V gene: TRBV19; J gene: TRBJ2-3; D gene: -; CDR3 protein: CASSIDAPSKQYF; CDR3 DNA: TGTGCCAGTAGTATAGATGCCCCCTCCAAGCAGTATTTT
clone size: many; V gene: TRBV3-1; J gene: TRBJ1-6; D gene: -; CDR3 protein: CASSRSIEGVSPLHF; CDR3 DNA: TGTGCCAGCAGCCGCAGCATTGAAGGGGTTTCACCCCTCCACTTT
clone size: many; V gene: TRBV6-5; J gene: TRBJ1-1; D gene: TRBD1; CDR3 protein: CASTKTGTLNTEAFF; CDR3 DNA: TGTGCCAGCACCAAGACAGGGACACTGAACACTGAAGCTTTCTTT
clone size: many; V gene: TRBV12-3/TRBV12-4; J gene: TRBJ1-5; D gene: -; CDR3 protein: CASSLDSRGAANQPQHF; CDR3 DNA: TGTGCCAGCAGTTTAGATTCACGGGGGGCAGCGAATCAGCCCCAGCATTTT
clone size: many; V gene: TRBV7-3; J gene: TRBJ1-1; D gene: -; CDR3 protein: CASSNRVDTEAFF; CDR3 DNA: TGTGCCAGCAGCAATCGGGTGGACACTGAAGCTTTCTTT
clone size: many; V gene: TRBV5-1; J gene: TRBJ2-7; D gene: -; CDR3 protein: CASSALGPGNEQYF; CDR3 DNA: TGCGCCAGCAGCGCGTTGGGACCAGGGAACGAGCAGTACTTC
clone size: many; V gene: TRBV28; J gene: TRBJ1-5; D gene: -; CDR3 protein: CASTQTGLSNQPQHF; CDR3 DNA: TGTGCCAGCACCCAAACAGGGTTGAGCAATCAGCCCCAGCATTTT
clone size: many; V gene: TRBV11-2; J gene: TRBJ2-7; D gene: -; CDR3 protein: CASSSSRGARWEQYF; CDR3 DNA: TGTGCCAGCAGCTCCTCGCGGGGCGCAAGATGGGAGCAGTACTTC
clone size: many; V gene: TRBV28; J gene: TRBJ2-7; D gene: -; CDR3 protein: CASGAGLASYEQYF; CDR3 DNA: TGTGCCAGCGGAGCCGGGCTTGCCTCCTACGAGCAGTACTTC
clone size: many; V gene: TRBV24-1; J gene: TRBJ2-5; D gene: -; CDR3 protein: CATSDTRQGSGTQYF; CDR3 DNA: TGTGCCACCAGTGATACTCGACAAGGATCGGGGACCCAGTACTTC
clone size: -; V gene: TRBV6-1; J gene: TRBJ2-7; D gene: TRBD1; CDR3 protein: CASIIGTGAYEQYF; CDR3 DNA: TGTGCCAGCATAATCGGGACAGGGGCCTACGAGCAGTACTTC
clone size: once; V gene: TRBV6-2/TRBV6-3; J gene: TRBJ2-7; D gene: TRBD2; CDR3 protein: CASSMGLGPYEQYF; CDR3 DNA: TGTGCCAGCAGCATGGGACTAGGCCCCTACGAGCAGTACTTC
clone size: -; V gene: TRBV6-2/TRBV6-3; J gene: TRBJ2-7; D gene: -; CDR3 protein: CASSYSKGRWEQYF; CDR3 DNA: TGTGCCAGCAGTTACTCGAAGGGCAGGTGGGAGCAGTACTTC
clone size: many; V gene: TRBV27; J gene: TRBJ2-5; D gene: TRBD2; CDR3 protein: CASSSGRYQETQYF; CDR3 DNA: TGTGCCAGCAGTAGCGGGAGGTACCAAGAGACCCAGTACTTC
clone size: many; V gene: TRBV6-5; J gene: TRBJ1-1; D gene: -; CDR3 protein: CASRQGPGPVNTEAFF; CDR3 DNA: TGTGCCAGCAGGCAAGGCCCGGGACCGGTGAACACTGAAGCTTTCTTT
clone size: -; V gene: TRBV11-2; J gene: TRBJ2-5; D gene: -; CDR3 protein: CASSLVGRGRRQETQYF; CDR3 DNA: TGTGCCAGCAGCTTAGTCGGACGGGGCAGGAGACAAGAGACCCAGTACTTC
clone size: many; V gene: TRBV20-1; J gene: TRBJ2-2; D gene: -; CDR3 protein: CSAMRDTGELFF; CDR3 DNA: TGCAGTGCTATGAGGGACACCGGGGAGCTGTTTTTT
clone size: many; V gene: TRBV28; J gene: TRBJ1-5; D gene: TRBD1; CDR3 protein: CASRGRGWQPQHF; CDR3 DNA: TGTGCCAGCAGAGGCAGGGGGTGGCAGCCCCAGCATTTT
clone size: many; V gene: TRBV7-9; J gene: TRBJ2-2; D gene: TRBD2; CDR3 protein: CASSHRGESTGELFF; CDR3 DNA: TGTGCCAGCAGCCATCGGGGGGAGAGCACCGGGGAGCTGTTTTTT
clone size: many; V gene: TRBV15; J gene: TRBJ1-6; D gene: -; CDR3 protein: CATGLTGNSPLHF; CDR3 DNA: TGTGCCACCGGCTTAACGGGGAATTCACCCCTCCACTTT
clone size: -; V gene: TRBV6-2/TRBV6-3; J gene: TRBJ2-7; D gene: -; CDR3 protein: CASSYPTADTPFYEQYF; CDR3 DNA: TGTGCCAGCAGTTACCCCACTGCCGACACCCCCTTTTACGAGCAGTACTTC
clone size: few; V gene: TRBV6-2/TRBV6-3; J gene: TRBJ1-5; D gene: -; CDR3 protein: CASSGLIGGLGQPQHF; CDR3 DNA: TGTGCCAGCAGTGGATTAATCGGGGGGCTAGGTCAGCCCCAGCATTTT
clone size: many; V gene: TRBV11-3; J gene: TRBJ1-1; D gene: TRBD1; CDR3 protein: CASSPDPGQVSFF; CDR3 DNA: TGTGCCAGCAGCCCGGATCCCGGACAGGTCTCTTTCTTT
clone size: many; V gene: TRBV6-5; J gene: TRBJ1-1; D gene: -; CDR3 protein: CASTLQAEGVNTEAFF; CDR3 DNA: TGTGCCAGCACCCTTCAGGCGGAAGGCGTGAACACTGAAGCTTTCTTT
clone size: -; V gene: TRBV6-1; J gene: TRBJ1-1; D gene: -; CDR3 protein: CASSQGHSEAFF; CDR3 DNA: TGTGCCAGCAGCCAGGGACATAGTGAAGCTTTCTTT
clone size: many; V gene: TRBV12-3/TRBV12-4; J gene: TRBJ1-2; D gene: -; CDR3 protein: CASSTGTSGYTF; CDR3 DNA: TGTGCCAGCAGTACCGGGACGTCAGGCTACACCTTC
clone size: many; V gene: TRBV15; J gene: TRBJ2-7; D gene: TRBD2; CDR3 protein: CATSREVRSYEQYF; CDR3 DNA: TGTGCCACCAGCCGGGAGGTTAGGTCCTACGAGCAGTACTTC
clone size: many; V gene: TRBV12-3/TRBV12-4; J gene: TRBJ1-2; D gene: -; CDR3 protein: CASKPREGYGYTF; CDR3 DNA: TGTGCCAGCAAACCACGGGAGGGCTATGGCTACACCTTC